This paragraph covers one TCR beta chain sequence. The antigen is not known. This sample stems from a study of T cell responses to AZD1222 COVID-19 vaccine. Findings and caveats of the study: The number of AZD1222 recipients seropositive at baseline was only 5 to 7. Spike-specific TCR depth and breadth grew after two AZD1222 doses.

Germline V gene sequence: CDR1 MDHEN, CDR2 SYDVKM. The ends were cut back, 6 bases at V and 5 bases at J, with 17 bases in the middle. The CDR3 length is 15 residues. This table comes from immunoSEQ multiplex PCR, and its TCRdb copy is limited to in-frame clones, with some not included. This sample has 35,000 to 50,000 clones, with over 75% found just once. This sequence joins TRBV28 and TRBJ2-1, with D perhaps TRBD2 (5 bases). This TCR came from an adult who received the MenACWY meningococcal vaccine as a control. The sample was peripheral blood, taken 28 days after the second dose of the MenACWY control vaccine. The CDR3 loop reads CASSPPQRVNNEQFF. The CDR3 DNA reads TGTGCCAGCAGCCCCCCTCAGAGGGTGAACAATGAGCAGTTCTTC.